These 19 T cell receptor beta chains originate from one sample sequenced in a study of CD8 T cells in ankylosing spondylitis (TCRdb year 2017). The library came from 5' RACE. Sequencing instrument: Illumina HiSeq 2500. TCRdb passed the public sequencing reads through fastp at Q25 and MiXCR, retaining productive beta sequences. Rows with one shared CDR3 protein collapse into an entry with the most common genes and DNA. The sample profile shows approximately 520,000 distinct CDR3 sequences; roughly 5.2% of them were found once. Roughly 3.3% of the sample lies in the top ten. These TCRs are of unknown antigen specificity. Overall study outcomes, separate from this receptor: A TCR beta motif of several highly homologous amino acid variants appeared characteristic of blood from ankylosing spondylitis patients.

Sequences were obtained from blood, either unsorted or a sorted T cell fraction (not recorded which). These receptor sequences come from a male donor with ankylosing spondylitis.

This sequence joins TRBV12-3 or TRBV12-4 and TRBJ2-7; D perhaps matches TRBD2 (5 bases). Trimming took 5 bases from V and 3 from J, leaving 17 bases between them. The length of the CDR3 is 15 residues. The CDR3 nucleotides are TGTGCCAGCAGTACCCGGGGAGCGGCCCTCTACGAGCAGTACTTC. Translation gives CASSTRGAALYEQYF.

This chain connects TRBV20-1 to TRBJ2-1; TRBD2 agrees at 8 bases. Germline values: CDR1 DFQATT, CDR2 SNEGSKA (reference sequence). Losses at the gene ends were 1 base for V and 2 bases for J; bases not matched to a gene: 10. The length of the CDR3 is 17 residues. The CDR3 loop is CSARVGLAGATYNEQFF. CDR3 bases: TGCAGTGCTAGAGTAGGTCTAGCGGGCGCGACCTACAATGAGCAGTTCTTC.

This clonotype was found many times. The chain has TRBV6-4 and TRBJ2-3; D not resolved. This CDR3 comprises 13 residues. The V and J ends lost 3 bases and 1 base respectively, with 5 bases between them. The germline CDR1 and CDR2 sequences are MRHNA and SNTAGT. CDR3 protein: CASSEAGTDTQYF. The CDR3 DNA follows: TGTGCCAGCAGTGAGGCAGGCACAGATACGCAGTATTTT.

The table lists this clonotype with many counts. The gene calls are TRBV7-2 and TRBJ2-3; D is unresolved. This CDR3 comprises 16 residues. CDR1 SGHTA and CDR2 FQGNSA come from the germline V gene. V was shortened by 0 bases and J by 0 bases, with 10 bases between the two germline ends. For the CDR3, the DNA is TGTGCCAGCAGCTTAGCCGCTGGCCCTAGCACAGATACGCAGTATTTT. This encodes CASSLAAGPSTDTQYF.

This clonotype appeared many times. The chain combines TRBV6-1 with TRBJ2-7, with D possibly being TRBD1 (5 bases). The CDR3 runs 13 residues. Deletions cut 6 bases from V and 6 bases from J, with 15 bases between. In germline, CDR1 is MNHNS, CDR2 SASEGT. For the CDR3, the DNA is TGTGCCAGCAGGGACCTAGACAGAGGCGAGCAGTACTTC. Its protein product is CASRDLDRGEQYF.

This clonotype was seen a few times. The rearrangement links TRBV5-1 to TRBJ2-3; 14 nucleotides align to TRBD2. Germline values: CDR1 SGHRS, CDR2 YFSETQ. With 4 bases clipped from V and 2 bases from J, the junction kept 6 bases outside the gene matches. The CDR3 has 17 residues. The CDR3 protein is CASSVGLAGETTDTQYF. CDR3 DNA: TGCGCCAGCAGCGTGGGACTAGCGGGAGAAACCACAGATACGCAGTATTTT.

Ten or more counts support this clonotype. The chain has TRBV20-1 and TRBJ2-1; no reliable D call. The CDR3 consists of 12 residues. Germline V lookup: CDR1 DFQATT, CDR2 SNEGSKA (reference sequence). The germline V and J ends were trimmed by 0 bases and 10 bases, with 10 bases remaining between them. Here the CDR3 DNA reads TGCAGTGCTAGAGATAGTAAACCCGAGCAGTTCTTC. Translating it yields CSARDSKPEQFF.

This clonotype was detected many times. The chain recombines TRBV12-3 or TRBV12-4 with TRBJ2-5; D ambiguous. V lost 6 bases to trimming and J lost 10 bases, with 12 bases between them. The CDR3 is made up of 11 amino acids. CDR3 sequence (DNA): TGTGCCAGCAGCCCAGGCGACATCCAGTACTTC. Its translation: CASSPGDIQYF.

This clonotype has at least ten counts. The rearrangement links TRBV20-1 to TRBJ2-1; D not certain. The CDR3 has 15 residues. The V end was cut by 3 bases, the J end by 2 bases, with 14 bases between. From germline, CDR1 is DFQATT and CDR2 SNEGSKA (reference sequence). This CDR3 reads CSASRFGEAYNEQFF. CDR3 nucleotide sequence: TGCAGTGCTAGCCGTTTCGGAGAAGCCTACAATGAGCAGTTCTTC.

This clonotype was picked up many times. The chain employs TRBV6-5 and TRBJ1-1; D is ambiguous. This CDR3 comprises 12 residues. Germline CDR1 is MNHEY and CDR2 is SVGAGI. Trimming removed 5 bases from V and 4 bases from J, with 8 bases in between. In DNA, the CDR3 is TGTGCCAGCAGTCCCGAGCCCACTGAAGCTTTCTTT. This gives the protein CASSPEPTEAFF.

This clonotype was detected ten times or more. The V call is TRBV9, the J call TRBJ2-2; TRBD2 agrees at 7 bases. J gave up 5 bases and V 1 base, and 5 bases lay outside the gene matches. Germline V gene sequence: CDR1 SGDLS, CDR2 YYNGEE. The CDR3 consists of 15 residues. The DNA for the CDR3 is TGTGCCAGCAGCGTATCCGGGACTAAGACCGGGGAGCTGTTTTTT. This translates into CASSVSGTKTGELFF. Full variable domain (rest looked up from reference TRBV9 and TRBJ2-2): DSGVTQTPKHLITATGQRVTLRCSPRSGDLSVYWYQQSLDQGLQFLIQYYNGEERAKGNILERFSAQQFPDLHSELNLSSLELGDSALYFCASSVSGTKTGELFFGEGSRLTVL.

This clonotype was seen at least ten times. The rearrangement joins TRBV13 to TRBJ2-1, with 11 bases lining up with TRBD2. J was trimmed by 1 base and V by 5 bases; bases with no gene match: 25. The CDR3 spans 23 residues. From germline, CDR1 is PRHDT and CDR2 FYEKMQ (reference sequence). CDR3 nucleotides: TGTGCCAGCAGCCCCTCTAGCGGGGGGACTACATTACTCTACTGGGAGTCCTACAATGAGCAGTTCTTC. As protein: CASSPSSGGTTLLYWESYNEQFF.

Ten or more counts support this clonotype. The J gene is TRBJ1-1, the V gene TRBV11-2; D is ambiguous. Per the germline V gene, CDR1 is SGHAT and CDR2 is FQNNGV. The CDR3 has 14 amino acids. V was cut by 5 bases and J by 0 bases, with 10 bases left in between. The CDR3, as DNA: TGTGCCAGCAGCCATTGGACGGTGAACACTGAAGCTTTCTTT. Encoded protein: CASSHWTVNTEAFF.

The sample holds many counts of this clonotype. The chain links TRBV6-2 or TRBV6-3 to TRBJ2-1; TRBD2 matches at 8 bases. The trim removed 0 bases at V and 6 bases at J, leaving 10 bases unmatched. Germline V gene sequence: CDR1 MNHEY, CDR2 SVGEGT. The CDR3 runs 17 residues. The CDR3: CASSYSPIAGLFNEQFF. The DNA of the CDR3 is TGTGCCAGCAGTTACTCCCCTATAGCGGGACTCTTCAATGAGCAGTTCTTC.

The J gene is TRBJ2-1, the V gene TRBV7-8, with D unresolved. CDR1 is SGHVS and CDR2 is FQNEAQ in the germline V gene. The V and J ends lost 0 bases and 4 bases respectively, with 7 bases between them. The CDR3 spans 14 residues. In nucleotides, the CDR3 is TGTGCCAGCAGCTTAGCTTCCAGGTACAATGAGCAGTTCTTC. Its translation is CASSLASRYNEQFF.

This clonotype was counted many times. The chain has TRBV4-2 and TRBJ1-2; D may be TRBD1 (5 bases). CDR3 length: 15 residues. V lost 1 base to trimming and J lost 2 bases, with 11 bases between them. Germline CDR1 is LGHNA and CDR2 is YNFKEQ. The DNA of the CDR3 is TGTGCCAGCAGCCAAGCCGAGGGGAAGAACTATGGCTACACCTTC. Its protein is CASSQAEGKNYGYTF.

This clonotype occurred many times. V is TRBV28 and J is TRBJ2-1, with TRBD2 matching 13 bases. V trimming: 4 bases; J trimming: 12 bases; junction bases outside the gene matches: 9. The CDR3 length is 15 residues. The germline CDR1 and CDR2 sequences are MDHEN and SYDVKM. The DNA for the CDR3 is TGTGCCAGCAGTTCCCCGGGACTAGCGGGATCCCGGCAGTTCTTC. Its translation is CASSSPGLAGSRQFF.

In its sample, this clonotype was seen many times. The V gene is TRBV4-2, the J gene TRBJ2-7; no reliable D call. The V gene's germline CDR1 is LGHNA and CDR2 YNFKEQ. Trimming removed 4 bases from V and 5 bases from J, with 9 bases in between. This CDR3 is 12 amino acids long. CDR3 protein: CASSLPTDEQYF. DNA for the CDR3: TGTGCCAGCAGCCTACCTACCGACGAGCAGTACTTC.

There are many counts of this clonotype. In DNA form, the CDR3 reads TGCGCCAGCAGCCAGACAGGGGGTTCCTACGAGCAGTACTTC. Protein sequence: CASSQTGGSYEQYF. The chain links TRBV4-3 to TRBJ2-7; 9 nucleotides line up with TRBD1. The CDR3 is 14 amino acids. From germline, CDR1 is LGHNA and CDR2 YSLEER. V lost 3 bases to trimming and J lost 1 base; unmatched junction nucleotides: 1.